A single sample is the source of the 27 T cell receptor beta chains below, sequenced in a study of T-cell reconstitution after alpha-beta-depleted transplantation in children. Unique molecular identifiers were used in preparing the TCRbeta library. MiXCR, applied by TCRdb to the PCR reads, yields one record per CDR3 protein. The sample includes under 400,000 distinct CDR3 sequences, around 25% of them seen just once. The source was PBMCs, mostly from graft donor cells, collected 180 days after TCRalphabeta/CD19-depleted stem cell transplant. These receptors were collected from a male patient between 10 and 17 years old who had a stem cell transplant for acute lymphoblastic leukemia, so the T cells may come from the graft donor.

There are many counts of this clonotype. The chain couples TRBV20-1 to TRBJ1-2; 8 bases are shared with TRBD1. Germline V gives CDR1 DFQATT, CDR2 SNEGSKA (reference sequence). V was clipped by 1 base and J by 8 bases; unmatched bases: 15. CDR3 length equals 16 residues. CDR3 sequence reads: CSARAWTDRDPYGYTF. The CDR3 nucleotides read TGCAGTGCTAGAGCTTGGACGGACAGGGACCCATACGGCTACACCTTC.

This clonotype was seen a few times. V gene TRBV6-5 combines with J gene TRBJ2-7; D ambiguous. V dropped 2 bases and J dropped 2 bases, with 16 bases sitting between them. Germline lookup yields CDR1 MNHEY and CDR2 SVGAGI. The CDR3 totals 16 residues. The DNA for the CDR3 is TGTGCCAGCAGTTACGGGGTGACTCCTTCTACCTACGAGCAGTACTTC. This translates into CASSYGVTPSTYEQYF.

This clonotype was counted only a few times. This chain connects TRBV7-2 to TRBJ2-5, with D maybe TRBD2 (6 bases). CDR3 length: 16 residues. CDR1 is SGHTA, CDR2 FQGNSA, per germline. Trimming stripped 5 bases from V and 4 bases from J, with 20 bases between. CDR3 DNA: TGTGCCAGCAGCGTGGGAGGAATGGGAGTCGGAGAGACCCAGTACTTC. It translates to CASSVGGMGVGETQYF.

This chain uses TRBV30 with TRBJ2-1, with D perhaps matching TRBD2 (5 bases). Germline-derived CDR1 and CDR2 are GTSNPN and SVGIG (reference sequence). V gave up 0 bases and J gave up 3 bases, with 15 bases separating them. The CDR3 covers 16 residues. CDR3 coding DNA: TGTGCCTGGAGTGTAAGTGGGAGTGCAGGCTACAATGAGCAGTTCTTC. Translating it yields CAWSVSGSAGYNEQFF.

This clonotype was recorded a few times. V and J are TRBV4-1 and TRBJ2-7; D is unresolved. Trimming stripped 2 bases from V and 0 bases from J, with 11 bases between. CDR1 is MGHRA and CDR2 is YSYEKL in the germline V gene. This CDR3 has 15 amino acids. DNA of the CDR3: TGCGCCAGCAGCCAAACCTACTGGGCCTCCTACGAGCAGTACTTC. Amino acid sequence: CASSQTYWASYEQYF.

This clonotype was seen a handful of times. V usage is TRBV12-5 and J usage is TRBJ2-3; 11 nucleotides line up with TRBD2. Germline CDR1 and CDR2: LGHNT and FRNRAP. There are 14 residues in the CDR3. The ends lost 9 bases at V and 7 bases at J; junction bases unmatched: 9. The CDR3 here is CASQPGLAVYTQYF. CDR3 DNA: TGTGCTAGCCAACCGGGACTAGCGGTATATACGCAGTATTTT.

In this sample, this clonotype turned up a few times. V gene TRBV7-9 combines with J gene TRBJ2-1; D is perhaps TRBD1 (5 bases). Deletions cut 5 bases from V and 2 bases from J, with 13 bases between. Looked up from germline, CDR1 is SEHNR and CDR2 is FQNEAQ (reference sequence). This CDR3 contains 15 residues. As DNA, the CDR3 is TGTGCCAGCAGCCCTCAAGGGGTCGCCTACAATGAGCAGTTCTTC. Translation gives CASSPQGVAYNEQFF.

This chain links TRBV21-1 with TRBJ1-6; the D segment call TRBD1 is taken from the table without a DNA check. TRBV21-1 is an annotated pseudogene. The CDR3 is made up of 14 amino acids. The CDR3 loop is CASSKGRGHSPLHF. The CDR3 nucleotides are TGTGCCAGCAGCAAAGGCAGGGGTCATTCACCCCTCCACTTT.

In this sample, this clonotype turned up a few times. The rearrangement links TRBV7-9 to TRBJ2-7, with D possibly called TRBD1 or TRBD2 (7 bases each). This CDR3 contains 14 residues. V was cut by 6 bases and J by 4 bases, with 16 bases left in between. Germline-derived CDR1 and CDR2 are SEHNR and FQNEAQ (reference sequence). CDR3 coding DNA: TGTGCCAGCAGACCCCTCAGGGGGGGGTACGAGCAGTACTTC. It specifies CASRPLRGGYEQYF.

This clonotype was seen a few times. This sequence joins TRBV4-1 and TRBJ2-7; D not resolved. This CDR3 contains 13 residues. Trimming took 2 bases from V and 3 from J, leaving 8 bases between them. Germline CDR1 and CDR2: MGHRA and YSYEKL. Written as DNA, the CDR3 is TGCGCCAGCAGCCAAATGGCAGGCTACGAGCAGTACTTC. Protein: CASSQMAGYEQYF.

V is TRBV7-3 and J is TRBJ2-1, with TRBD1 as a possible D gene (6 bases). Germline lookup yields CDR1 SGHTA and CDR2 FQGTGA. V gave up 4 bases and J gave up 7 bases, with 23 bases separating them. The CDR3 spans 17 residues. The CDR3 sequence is CASSYWGRVTGPNEQFF. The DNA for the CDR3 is TGTGCCAGCAGCTATTGGGGGCGGGTGACAGGTCCAAATGAGCAGTTCTTC.

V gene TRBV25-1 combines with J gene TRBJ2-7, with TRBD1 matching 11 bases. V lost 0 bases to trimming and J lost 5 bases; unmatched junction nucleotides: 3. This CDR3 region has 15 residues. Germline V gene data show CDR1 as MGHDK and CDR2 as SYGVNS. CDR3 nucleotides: TGTGCCAGCAGTGAATACCGGACAGGGGGCGACGAGCAGTACTTC. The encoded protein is CASSEYRTGGDEQYF.

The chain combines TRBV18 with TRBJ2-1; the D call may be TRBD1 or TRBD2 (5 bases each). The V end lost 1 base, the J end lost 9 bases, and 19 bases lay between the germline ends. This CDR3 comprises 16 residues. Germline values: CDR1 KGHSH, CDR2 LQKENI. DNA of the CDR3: TGTGCCAGCTCACCACTTATCGCGGCAGGGAGAGGTGAGCAGTTCTTC. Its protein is CASSPLIAAGRGEQFF. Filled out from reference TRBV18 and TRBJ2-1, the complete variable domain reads NAGVMQNPRHLVRRRGQEARLRCSPMKGHSHVYWYRQLPEEGLKFMVYLQKENIIDESGMPKERFSAEFPKEGPSILRIQQVVRGDSAAYFCASSPLIAAGRGEQFFGPGTRLTVL.

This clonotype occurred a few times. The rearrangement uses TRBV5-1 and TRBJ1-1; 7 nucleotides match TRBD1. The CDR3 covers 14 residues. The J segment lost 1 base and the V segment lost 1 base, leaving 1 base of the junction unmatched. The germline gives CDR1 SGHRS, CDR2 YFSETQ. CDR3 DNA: TGCGCCAGCAGCTTGCCAGGGGGGAACACTGAAGCTTTCTTT. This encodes CASSLPGGNTEAFF.

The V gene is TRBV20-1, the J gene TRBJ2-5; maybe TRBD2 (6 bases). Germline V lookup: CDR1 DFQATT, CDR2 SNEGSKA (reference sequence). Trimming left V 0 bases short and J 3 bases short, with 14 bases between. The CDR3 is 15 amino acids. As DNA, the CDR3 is TGCAGTGCTAGAGATCCTAGCGAAGTGAAAGAGACCCAGTACTTC. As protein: CSARDPSEVKETQYF.

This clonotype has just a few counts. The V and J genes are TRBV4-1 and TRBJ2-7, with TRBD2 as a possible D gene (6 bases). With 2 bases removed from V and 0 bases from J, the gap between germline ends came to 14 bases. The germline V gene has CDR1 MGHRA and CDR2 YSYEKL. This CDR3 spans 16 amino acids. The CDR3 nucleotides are TGCGCCAGCAGCCAAATGCCCGGCGGGGCCTCCTACGAGCAGTACTTC. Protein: CASSQMPGGASYEQYF.

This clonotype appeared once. The CDR3 bases are TGTGCCAGCTGGGATGGTATTAACTATGGCTACACCTTC. Its protein product is CASWDGINYGYTF. The chain joins TRBV7-9 to TRBJ1-2, with D unclear. This CDR3 comprises 13 residues. Trimming removed 8 bases from V and 1 base from J, with 11 bases in between. Germline CDR1 is SEHNR and CDR2 is FQNEAQ (reference sequence).

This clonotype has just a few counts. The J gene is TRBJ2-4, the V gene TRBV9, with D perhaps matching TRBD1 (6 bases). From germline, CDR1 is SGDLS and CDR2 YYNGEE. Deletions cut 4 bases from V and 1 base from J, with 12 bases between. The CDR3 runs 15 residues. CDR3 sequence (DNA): TGTGCCAGCAGCACCAGAGACAGGGCCAAAAACATTCAGTACTTC. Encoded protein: CASSTRDRAKNIQYF.

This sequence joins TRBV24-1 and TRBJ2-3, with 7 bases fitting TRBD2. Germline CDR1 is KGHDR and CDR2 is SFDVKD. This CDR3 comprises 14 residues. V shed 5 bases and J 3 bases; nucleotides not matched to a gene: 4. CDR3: CATSGGGSTDTQYF. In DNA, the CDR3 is TGTGCCACCAGTGGGGGGGGGTCGACAGATACGCAGTATTTT.

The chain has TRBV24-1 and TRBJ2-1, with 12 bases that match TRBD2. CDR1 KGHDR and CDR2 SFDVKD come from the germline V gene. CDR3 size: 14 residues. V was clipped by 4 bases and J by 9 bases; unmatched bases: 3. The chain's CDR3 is CATSEGGLAGEQFF. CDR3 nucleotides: TGTGCCACCAGTGAGGGGGGACTAGCGGGTGAGCAGTTCTTC.

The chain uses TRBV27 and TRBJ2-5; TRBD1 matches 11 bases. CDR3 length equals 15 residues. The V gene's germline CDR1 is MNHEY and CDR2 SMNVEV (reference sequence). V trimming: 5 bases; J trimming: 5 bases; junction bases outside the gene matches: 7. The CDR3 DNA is TGTGCCAGCAGTCCGTGGACAGGGGGCGCGGAGACCCAGTACTTC. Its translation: CASSPWTGGAETQYF.

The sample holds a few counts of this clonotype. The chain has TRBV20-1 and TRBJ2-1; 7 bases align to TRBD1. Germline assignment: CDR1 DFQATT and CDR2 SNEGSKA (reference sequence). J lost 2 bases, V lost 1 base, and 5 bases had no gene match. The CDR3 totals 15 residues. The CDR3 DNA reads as TGCAGTGCTAGAGCGCAGGGGGACCCCTACAATGAGCAGTTCTTC. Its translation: CSARAQGDPYNEQFF.

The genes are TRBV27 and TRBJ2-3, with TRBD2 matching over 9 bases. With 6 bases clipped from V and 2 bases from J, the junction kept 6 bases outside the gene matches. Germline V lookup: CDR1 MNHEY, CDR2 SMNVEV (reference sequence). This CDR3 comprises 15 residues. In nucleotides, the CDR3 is TGTGCCAGCAGCTCCGTAGCGGGAGTCACAGATACGCAGTATTTT. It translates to CASSSVAGVTDTQYF.

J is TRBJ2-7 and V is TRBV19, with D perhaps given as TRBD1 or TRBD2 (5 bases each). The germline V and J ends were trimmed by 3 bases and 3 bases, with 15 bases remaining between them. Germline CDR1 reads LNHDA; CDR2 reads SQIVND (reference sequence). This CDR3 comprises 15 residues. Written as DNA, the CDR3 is TGTGCCAGTAGTATGGTGGGACCGTGGGACTACGAGCAGTACTTC. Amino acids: CASSMVGPWDYEQYF. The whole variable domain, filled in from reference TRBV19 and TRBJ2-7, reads DGGITQSPKYLFRKEGQNVTLSCEQNLNHDAMYWYRQDPGQGLRLIYYSQIVNDFQKGDIAEGYSVSREKKESFPLTVTSAQKNPTAFYLCASSMVGPWDYEQYFGPGTRLTVT.

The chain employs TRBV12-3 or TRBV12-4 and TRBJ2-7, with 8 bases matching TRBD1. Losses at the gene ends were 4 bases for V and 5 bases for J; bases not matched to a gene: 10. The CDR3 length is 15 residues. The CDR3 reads CASSSRDRKSNEQYF. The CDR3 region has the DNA TGTGCCAGCAGTTCCCGGGACAGGAAGTCCAACGAGCAGTACTTC.

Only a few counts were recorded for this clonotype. CDR3 nucleotide sequence: TGTGCCAGCAGCTTACGGGGGGCGAACACCGGGGAGCTGTTTTTT. It is translated as CASSLRGANTGELFF. The chain links TRBV7-9 to TRBJ2-2; 7 positions match TRBD2. Unmatched junction bases numbered 0, after V lost 2 bases and J lost 0 bases. Germline V lookup: CDR1 SEHNR, CDR2 FQNEAQ (reference sequence). The CDR3 consists of 15 residues.

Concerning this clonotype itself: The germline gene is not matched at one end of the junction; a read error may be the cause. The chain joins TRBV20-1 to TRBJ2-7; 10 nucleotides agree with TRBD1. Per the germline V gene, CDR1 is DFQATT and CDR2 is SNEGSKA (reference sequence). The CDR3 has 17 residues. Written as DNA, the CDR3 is TGCTGCGCTAGAGGCCCTCGGATGACAGGGGGCTCCCACGAGCAGTACTTC. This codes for CCARGPRMTGGSHEQYF.